This TCR beta chain was observed in a study of T cells in Graves' hyperthyroidism and ophthalmopathy. General study points: Stable hyperthyroidism was separated from ophthalmopathy by a model based on 13 V-J features. Blood samples included most of the expanded thyroid clonotypes exceeding 0.001.

The germline V gene has CDR1 SEHNR and CDR2 FQNEAQ (reference sequence). V was pared by 3 bases and J by 4 bases, with 12 bases between. The CDR3 contains 14 residues. Using RNA transcripts as the source, TCR beta CDR3 regions were amplified. HTBI primers were used for first-round RT-PCR of the TCR CDR3. Via MiXCR, TCRdb re-called the multiplex PCR reads, giving one row per CDR3 protein. The sample contains 660,000 or so distinct CDR3 sequences, about 45% of which appear only once. Diagnoses rested on clinical symptoms, serum thyroxine and TRAb, thyroid ultrasound and orbital computed tomography. With regard to this clonotype: The antigen remains unidentified.

This clonotype originated in an adult man with Graves' disease, either hyperthyroidism or ophthalmopathy (not recorded which). The sequenced sample consisted of peripheral blood or thyroid tissue (not recorded which). The J gene is TRBJ1-1, the V gene TRBV7-9; perhaps TRBD1 as D (6 bases). The CDR3 DNA follows: TGTGCCAGCAGCTTTGGGGGGGCGATCACTGAAGCTTTCTTT. This gives the protein CASSFGGAITEAFF.